Below are 26 T cell receptor beta chains sequenced from a single sample in a study of OX40 agonist ivuxolimab in advanced cancers. Receptor libraries were prepared by the immunoSEQ multiplex PCR assay. Not all clones reach the TCRdb copy of this immuneACCESS table, which keeps in-frame sequences only. Checked studies attribute under half of the gap to unresolved V genes and leave the rest unexplained. Recorded for this sample are tens of thousands of clones; approximately 88% of them occurred a single time. The top ten clones comprise roughly 0.89% of the sample. The sequencing used CD4+ or CD8+ T cells sorted from blood, collected in a trial of the OX40 agonist ivuxolimab. Receptor source: an adult with an advanced solid tumor such as melanoma, head and neck, liver or kidney cancer.

V usage is TRBV30 and J usage is TRBJ1-5; no clear D. The length of the CDR3 is 15 residues. Germline V gives CDR1 GTSNPN, CDR2 SVGIG (reference sequence). V was cut by 3 bases and J by 3 bases, with 15 bases left in between. CDR3 DNA: TGTGCCTGGAGCGGAGGGATAAACCCCAATCAGCCCCAGCATTTT. Protein product: CAWSGGINPNQPQHF.

This sequence joins TRBV7-3 and TRBJ2-1, with 14 bases matching TRBD2. Losses at the gene ends were 4 bases for V and 7 bases for J; bases not matched to a gene: 3. The CDR3 runs 15 residues. Germline CDR1 is SGHTA and CDR2 is FQGTGA. DNA for the CDR3: TGTGCCAGCAGCTGGGGGACTAGCGGGAGTAATGAGCAGTTCTTC. This encodes CASSWGTSGSNEQFF.

The chain joins TRBV6-6 to TRBJ1-1, with 7 positions matching TRBD1. The CDR3 has 15 amino acids. Per the germline V gene, CDR1 is MNHNY and CDR2 is SVGAGI (reference sequence). Trimming took 6 bases from V and 0 from J; bases not matched to a gene: 7. The CDR3: CASRTSGQLNTEAFF. In DNA form, the CDR3 reads TGTGCCAGCAGAACTTCGGGACAGTTGAACACTGAAGCTTTCTTT.

The chain joins TRBV5-6 to TRBJ1-3; D gene uncertain. CDR3 length: 16 amino acids. Per germline, CDR1 SGHDT and CDR2 YYEEEE. Deletions cut 2 bases from V and 4 bases from J, with 16 bases between. CDR3 in DNA: TGTGCCAGCAGCTTTTGGGCGGGATCTGGAGGAAACACCATATATTTT. It codes for CASSFWAGSGGNTIYF.

The chain uses TRBV30 and TRBJ2-7; 8 bases match TRBD2. Unmatched junction bases numbered 7, after V lost 5 bases and J lost 4 bases. Germline V gene lookup returns CDR1 GTSNPN and CDR2 SVGIG (reference sequence). This CDR3 has 13 amino acids. The CDR3 bases are TGTGCCTGGGGCCGGGTAGCGGGATACGAGCAGTACTTC. It translates to CAWGRVAGYEQYF.

This sequence joins TRBV19 and TRBJ1-5; no clear D. The CDR3 has 13 residues. Germline values: CDR1 LNHDA, CDR2 SQIVND (reference sequence). Deletions cut 3 bases from V and 5 bases from J, with 8 bases between. The CDR3 coding sequence is TGTGCCAGTAGTATCGGACGGGATCAGCCCCAGCATTTT. This codes for CASSIGRDQPQHF.

The chain carries TRBV7-3 and TRBJ1-1; D is uncertain. CDR1 and CDR2 (germline): SGHTA, FQGTGA. Deletions cut 2 bases from V and 1 base from J, with 5 bases between. This CDR3 has 13 amino acids. The CDR3 sequence is CASSLRTNTEAFF. CDR3 coding DNA: TGTGCCAGCAGCTTACGAACGAACACTGAAGCTTTCTTT.

The gene calls are TRBV7-2 and TRBJ2-1, with TRBD1 identical over 8 bases. The CDR3 spans 15 residues. Germline V gene lookup returns CDR1 SGHTA and CDR2 FQGNSA. V lost 5 bases to trimming and J lost 8 bases; unmatched junction nucleotides: 11. CDR3 sequence reads: CASSTRRGRGDEQFF. The CDR3 bases are TGTGCCAGCAGCACCCGCAGGGGGCGCGGGGATGAGCAGTTCTTC. Full variable domain (outside the CDR3, taken from reference TRBV7-2 and TRBJ2-1): GAGVSQSPSNKVTEKGKDVELRCDPISGHTALYWYRQSLGQGLEFLIYFQGNSAPDKSGLPSDRFSAERTGGSVSTLTIQRTQQEDSAVYLCASSTRRGRGDEQFFGPGTRLTVL.

As to this clone: Other nucleotide sequences in the sample specify the same CDR3. V usage is TRBV5-1 and J usage is TRBJ1-3; D gene ambiguous. The CDR3 has 12 residues. Germline CDR1 SGHRS, CDR2 YFSETQ. V was shortened by 1 base and J by 2 bases, with 1 base between the two germline ends. The CDR3 coding sequence is TGCGCCAGCAGCTTGACTGGAAACACCATATATTTT. Protein sequence: CASSLTGNTIYF.

V gene TRBV19 combines with J gene TRBJ2-5; TRBD2 matches at 11 bases. With V trimmed by 2 bases and J by 1 base, 3 bases remained unmatched. Germline CDR1 reads LNHDA; CDR2 reads SQIVND (reference sequence). The CDR3 is 16 residues long. CDR3 in amino acids: CASSIFLAGGQETQYF. The CDR3 DNA follows: TGTGCCAGTAGTATATTCCTAGCGGGAGGCCAAGAGACCCAGTACTTC.

This chain joins TRBV27 and TRBJ1-4, with no clear D. Germline CDR1 reads MNHEY; CDR2 reads SMNVEV (reference sequence). With 6 bases removed from V and 3 bases from J, the gap between germline ends came to 11 bases. This CDR3 region has 14 residues. CDR3 in DNA: TGTGCCAGCAGCCCTCTTAGGTCTAATGAAAAACTGTTTTTT. Its protein is CASSPLRSNEKLFF.

V usage is TRBV28 and J usage is TRBJ2-7, with TRBD2 as a possible D gene (7 bases). CDR3 size: 15 residues. The V end was cut by 7 bases, the J end by 0 bases, with 16 bases between. Germline lookup yields CDR1 MDHEN and CDR2 SYDVKM. The CDR3: CASNKGGTSSYEQYF. The CDR3 DNA reads as TGTGCCAGCAACAAGGGGGGGACAAGCTCCTACGAGCAGTACTTC.

The chain employs TRBV5-4 and TRBJ1-2; possible D gene TRBD1, 5 bases. Germline V gene lookup returns CDR1 SGHNT and CDR2 YYREEE (reference sequence). The CDR3 length is 13 residues. V shed 4 bases and J shed 2 bases, with 9 bases lying between them. The CDR3 reads CASSPTENYGYTF. In DNA, the CDR3 is TGTGCCAGCAGCCCGACAGAAAACTATGGCTACACCTTC.

This clone was seen a handful of times. The CDR3 loop is CASSLEATMNTEAFF. In nucleotides, the CDR3 is TGCGCCAGCAGCTTGGAGGCAACCATGAACACTGAAGCTTTCTTT. V gene TRBV5-1 combines with J gene TRBJ1-1; D gene ambiguous. CDR3 length: 15 residues. CDR1 SGHRS and CDR2 YFSETQ come from the germline V gene. The V end lost 0 bases, the J end lost 0 bases, and 9 bases lay between the germline ends.

The chain uses TRBV7-2 and TRBJ1-5; D possibly corresponds to TRBD1 (6 bases). With 5 bases removed from V and 1 base from J, the gap between germline ends came to 15 bases. CDR1 SGHTA and CDR2 FQGNSA come from the germline V gene. The CDR3 sequence is 16 residues long. CDR3 DNA: TGTGCCAGCAGCCCCTCCGGGGGGCTAAGCAATCAGCCCCAGCATTTT. Protein product: CASSPSGGLSNQPQHF.

The J gene is TRBJ2-7, the V gene TRBV11-3; D assignment may be TRBD1 or TRBD2 (6 bases each). The germline V and J ends were trimmed by 3 bases and 1 base, with 13 bases remaining between them. The CDR3 has 15 amino acids. Germline CDR1 and CDR2: SGHNT and YENEEA. CDR3 sequence (DNA): TGTGCCAGCAGCTTCCGAGGGGGGCCTTCCTACGAGCAGTACTTC. Translated, it gives CASSFRGGPSYEQYF.

This clone was recorded a few times. V gene TRBV6-1 combines with J gene TRBJ2-3, with 7 bases lining up with TRBD1. Germline values: CDR1 MNHNS, CDR2 SASEGT. Trimming removed 7 bases from V and 2 bases from J; junction bases left unmatched: 9. This CDR3 comprises 15 residues. CDR3 region: CASTVLGQHTDTQYF. CDR3 coding DNA: TGTGCCAGCACCGTTTTGGGACAGCACACAGATACGCAGTATTTT.

The chain carries TRBV6-5 and TRBJ1-1; TRBD1 might be the D (6 bases). V gave up 5 bases and J gave up 1 base, with 14 bases separating them. From germline, CDR1 is MNHEY and CDR2 SVGAGI. This CDR3 spans 15 amino acids. In DNA form, the CDR3 reads TGTGCCAGCAGTCTCAACAGGGACGGGAACACTGAAGCTTTCTTT. Residues: CASSLNRDGNTEAFF.

This sequence joins TRBV5-6 and TRBJ2-7; D might be TRBD2 (5 bases). This CDR3 contains 18 residues. V lost 1 base to trimming and J lost 0 bases, with 20 bases between them. Per germline, CDR1 SGHDT and CDR2 YYEEEE. DNA of the CDR3: TGTGCCAGCAGCTTGCGGGCCAGAGGAGGTCCCCGCTCCTACGAGCAGTACTTC. Its protein is CASSLRARGGPRSYEQYF.

The V call is TRBV5-1, the J call TRBJ2-2; 8 positions agree with TRBD2. The J segment lost 5 bases and the V segment lost 6 bases, leaving 9 bases of the junction unmatched. The CDR3 length is 15 residues. The germline V gene has CDR1 SGHRS and CDR2 YFSETQ. The CDR3 nucleotides are TGCGCCAGCAACCCACTTGCGGGAGGAACCGGGGAGCTGTTTTTT. Translation gives CASNPLAGGTGELFF.

The rearrangement uses TRBV5-5 and TRBJ2-2; D may be TRBD1 or TRBD2 (5 bases each). Germline loops: CDR1 SGHKS, CDR2 YYEKEE (reference sequence). Trimming took 0 bases from V and 4 from J, leaving 13 bases between them. CDR3 length equals 16 residues. CDR3 in DNA: TGTGCCAGCAGCTTGGAGAGGGGTAGGGCCACCGGGGAGCTGTTTTTT. The encoded protein is CASSLERGRATGELFF.

The chain has TRBV6-1 and TRBJ2-2, with 10 nucleotides matching TRBD1. V lost 6 bases and J lost 6; bases outside the gene matches: 7. This CDR3 contains 15 residues. CDR1 is MNHNS and CDR2 is SASEGT in the germline V gene. CDR3 amino acids: CASRRDRGDAGELFF. CDR3 DNA: TGTGCCAGCAGACGGGACAGGGGTGACGCCGGGGAGCTGTTTTTT.

V and J are TRBV19 and TRBJ1-2, with D unclear. This CDR3 is built from 14 residues. The V and J ends lost 4 bases and 6 bases respectively, with 15 bases between them. CDR1 LNHDA and CDR2 SQIVND come from the germline V gene (reference sequence). CDR3 residues: CASSTHAWVHGYTF. The CDR3 DNA reads TGTGCCAGTAGTACTCATGCCTGGGTTCATGGCTACACCTTC.

The chain links TRBV29-1 to TRBJ1-2; TRBD1 matches 7 bases. Germline CDR1 SQVTM, CDR2 ANQGSEA. This CDR3 comprises 15 residues. J gave up 1 base and V 4 bases, and 9 bases lay outside the gene matches. CDR3 loop: CSVGDSAIINYGYTF. The CDR3 nucleotides are TGCAGCGTTGGGGACAGTGCTATCATTAACTATGGCTACACCTTC.

This chain joins TRBV11-1 and TRBJ2-2; D ambiguous. Trimming shortened V by 2 bases and J by 5 bases, and 6 bases separated the two germline ends. The CDR3 spans 13 residues. Per germline, CDR1 SGHAT and CDR2 FQDESV (reference sequence). Written as DNA, the CDR3 is TGTGCCAGCAGCTTACCCAGGACCGGGGAGCTGTTTTTT. Protein: CASSLPRTGELFF.

The rearrangement links TRBV29-1 to TRBJ2-5, with 8 bases aligning to TRBD1. Germline CDR1 reads SQVTM; CDR2 reads ANQGSEA. V was clipped by 5 bases and J by 4 bases; unmatched bases: 6. This CDR3 has 13 amino acids. CDR3 nucleotide sequence: TGCAGCGTTATACGACAGGGGACAGAGACCCAGTACTTC. This encodes CSVIRQGTETQYF.